Following are 7 T cell receptor beta chains from one sample sequenced in a study of human T cells and chemical hapten exposure (dated by TCRdb to the early 2020s). Library preparation employed RACE. This sample was sequenced with a NextSeq 500. The public reads were run again by TCRdb, first through fastp at Q25 and then through MiXCR, and only productive beta chains were kept. Rows with one shared CDR3 protein collapse into an entry with the most common genes and DNA. The sample table records 50,000 or so distinct CDR3 sequences; approximately 9.1% of these occur just once. The top ten clones comprise around 4% of the sample. The time point label, as the study defines it: patch test 1, 2 weeks after DPC sensitization. The treatment or condition label here, explained by the study, means: therapeutic diphenylcyclopropenone sensitization with weekly scalp DPC. Sequenced here: whole blood, sampled in connection with sensitization to the hapten diphenylcyclopropenone (DPC). The receptors here all came from a woman in her forties or fifties with alopecia areata. Some clones in this sample may be carry-over from other donors' samples.

This clonotype appeared many times. The V and J genes are TRBV10-3 and TRBJ1-1; no firm D call. Trimming shortened V by 10 bases and J by 0 bases, and 21 bases separated the two germline ends. Germline V gene lookup returns CDR1 ENHRY and CDR2 SYGVKD. The CDR3 has 16 residues. The CDR3 DNA reads as TGTGCCACTCAACGGAGGGAACTCCGCATGAACACTGAAGCTTTCTTT. This sequence encodes CATQRRELRMNTEAFF.

This clonotype was recorded a few times. V usage is TRBV28 and J usage is TRBJ1-2, with D unclear. Germline loops: CDR1 MDHEN, CDR2 SYDVKM. V shed 6 bases and J shed 0 bases, with 5 bases lying between them. The CDR3 extends over 12 amino acids. The CDR3 protein is CASRPPNYGYTF. The CDR3, as DNA: TGTGCCAGCAGACCACCTAACTATGGCTACACCTTC.

There are many counts of this clonotype. J is TRBJ2-1 and V is TRBV7-6; D possibly corresponds to TRBD2 (6 bases). This CDR3 contains 15 residues. The ends were cut back, 2 bases at V and 4 bases at J, with 12 bases in the middle. CDR1 and CDR2 from the germline V gene are SGHVS and FNYEAQ. The CDR3, as DNA: TGTGCCAGCAGCTTATACGCGGGACGTTACAATGAGCAGTTCTTC. It specifies CASSLYAGRYNEQFF.

J is TRBJ2-1 and V is TRBV20-1; D not certain. CDR1 and CDR2 from the germline V gene are DFQATT and SNEGSKA (reference sequence). The length of the CDR3 is 11 residues. Deletions cut 8 bases from V and 5 bases from J, with 10 bases between. The CDR3, as DNA: TGCAGTAGCCAGACGAACAATGAGCAGTTCTTC. Protein sequence: CSSQTNNEQFF.

The rearrangement links TRBV29-1 to TRBJ1-1; the D is unclear. V was shortened by 4 bases and J by 0 bases, with 9 bases between the two germline ends. This CDR3 is 13 amino acids long. CDR1 SQVTM and CDR2 ANQGSEA come from the germline V gene. The CDR3 DNA follows: TGCAGCGTTGGTATGATACTGAACACTGAAGCTTTCTTT. This gives the protein CSVGMILNTEAFF. Combining the CDR3 with reference TRBV29-1 and TRBJ1-1 gives the whole variable domain SAVISQKPSRDICQRGTSLTIQCQVDSQVTMMFWYRQQPGQSLTLIATANQGSEATYESGFVIDKFPISRPNLTFSTLTVSNMSPEDSSIYLCSVGMILNTEAFFGQGTRLTVV.

This clonotype was observed many times. This chain links TRBV20-1 with TRBJ2-1; TRBD2 agrees at 9 bases. Germline lookup yields CDR1 DFQATT and CDR2 SNEGSKA (reference sequence). Trimming cost V 5 bases and J 8 bases; bases outside gene matches: 13. CDR3 size: 15 residues. The CDR3 DNA sequence: TGCAGTGCTGGCGGGGGGGCGAGGGCGATAGATGAGCAGTTCTTC. This sequence encodes CSAGGGARAIDEQFF.

Only a few counts were recorded for this clonotype. The chain recombines TRBV20-1 with TRBJ2-1; tentatively, D is TRBD2 (5 bases). The germline V gene encodes CDR1 DFQATT and CDR2 SNEGSKA (reference sequence). V gave up 0 bases and J gave up 6 bases, with 12 bases separating them. The CDR3 covers 14 residues. The CDR3 coding sequence is TGCAGTGCTAGAGATCAACTAGTTCTCAATGAGCAGTTCTTC. Encoded protein: CSARDQLVLNEQFF.